The subject of this entry is one T cell receptor beta chain. In the original processing: Estimation of nucleated cell counts was performed using reference gene primer amplification. Method: immunoSEQ multiplex PCR; TCRdb's copy keeps in-frame clones and lacks some. V and J calls and clone size are those listed in that table; D and trimming were worked out from the DNA. The data show 52,000 or so clones, about four fifths seen once. This sample was taken from a study of blood T cell repertoires in COVID-19. At the level of the study: Donors in the United States, Italy and Spain gave samples during acute or convalescent COVID-19. Sources were T cells, B-cell-depleted T cells, or PBMCs; the material itself was cDNA or gDNA.

The source is a human donor in a cohort sampled during active or convalescent COVID-19. The material sequenced was peripheral blood.

The CDR3 DNA reads TGTGCCAGCAAATATTTCGCCGACAATGGCTACACCTTC. Its translation is CASKYFADNGYTF. J is TRBJ1-2 and V is TRBV19, with no clear D. The germline gives CDR1 LNHDA, CDR2 SQIVND (reference sequence). V dropped 9 bases and J dropped 6 bases, with 17 bases sitting between them. The CDR3 extends over 13 amino acids.